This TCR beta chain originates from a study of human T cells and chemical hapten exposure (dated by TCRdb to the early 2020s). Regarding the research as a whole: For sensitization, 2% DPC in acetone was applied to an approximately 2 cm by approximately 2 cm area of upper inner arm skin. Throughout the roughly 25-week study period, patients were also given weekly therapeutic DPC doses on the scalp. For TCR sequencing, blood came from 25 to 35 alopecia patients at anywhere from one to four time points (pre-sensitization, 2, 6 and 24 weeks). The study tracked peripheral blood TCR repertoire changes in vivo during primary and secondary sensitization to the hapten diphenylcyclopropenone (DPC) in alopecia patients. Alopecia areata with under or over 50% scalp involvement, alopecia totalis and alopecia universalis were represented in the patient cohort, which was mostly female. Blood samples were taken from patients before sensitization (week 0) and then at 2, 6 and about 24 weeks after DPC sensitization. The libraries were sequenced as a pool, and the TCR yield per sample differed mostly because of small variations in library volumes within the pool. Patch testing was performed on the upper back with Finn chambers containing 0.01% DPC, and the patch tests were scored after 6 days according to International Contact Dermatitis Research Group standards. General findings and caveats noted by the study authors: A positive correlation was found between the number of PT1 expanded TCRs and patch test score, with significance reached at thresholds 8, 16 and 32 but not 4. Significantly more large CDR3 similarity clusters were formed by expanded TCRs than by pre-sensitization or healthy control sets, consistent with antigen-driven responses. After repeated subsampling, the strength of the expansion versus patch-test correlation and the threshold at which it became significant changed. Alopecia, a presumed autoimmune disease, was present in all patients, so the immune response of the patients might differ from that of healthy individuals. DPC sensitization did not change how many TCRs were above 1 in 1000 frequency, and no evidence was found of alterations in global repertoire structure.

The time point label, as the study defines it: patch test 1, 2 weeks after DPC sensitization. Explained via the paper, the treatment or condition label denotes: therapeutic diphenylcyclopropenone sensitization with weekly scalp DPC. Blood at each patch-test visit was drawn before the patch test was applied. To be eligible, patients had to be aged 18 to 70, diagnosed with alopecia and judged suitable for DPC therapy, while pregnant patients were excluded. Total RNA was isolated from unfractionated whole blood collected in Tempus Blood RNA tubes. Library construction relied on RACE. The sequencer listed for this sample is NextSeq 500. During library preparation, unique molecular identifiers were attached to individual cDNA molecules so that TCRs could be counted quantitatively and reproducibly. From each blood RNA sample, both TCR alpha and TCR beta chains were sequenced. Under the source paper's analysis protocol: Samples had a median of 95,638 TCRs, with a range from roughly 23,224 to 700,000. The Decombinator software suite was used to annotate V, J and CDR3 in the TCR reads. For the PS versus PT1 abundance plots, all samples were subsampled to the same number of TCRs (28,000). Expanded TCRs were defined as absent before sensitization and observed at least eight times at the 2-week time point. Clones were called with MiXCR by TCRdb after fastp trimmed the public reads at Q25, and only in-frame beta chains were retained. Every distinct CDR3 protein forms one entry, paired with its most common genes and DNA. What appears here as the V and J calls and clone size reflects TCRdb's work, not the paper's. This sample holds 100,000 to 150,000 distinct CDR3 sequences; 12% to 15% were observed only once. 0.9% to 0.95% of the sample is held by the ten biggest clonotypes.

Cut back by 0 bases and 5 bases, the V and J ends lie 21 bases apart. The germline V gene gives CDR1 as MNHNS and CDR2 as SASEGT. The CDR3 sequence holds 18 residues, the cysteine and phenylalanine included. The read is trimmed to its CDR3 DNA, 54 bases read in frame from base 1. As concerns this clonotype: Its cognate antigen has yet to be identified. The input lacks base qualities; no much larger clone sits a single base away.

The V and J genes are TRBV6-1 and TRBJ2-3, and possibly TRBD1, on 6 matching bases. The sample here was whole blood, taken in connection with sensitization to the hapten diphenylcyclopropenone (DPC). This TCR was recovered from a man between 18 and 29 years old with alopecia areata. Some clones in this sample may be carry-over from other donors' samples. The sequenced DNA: TGTGCCAGCAGTGAAGCGCTCGTAGGGAGCAGGGGACAAGATACGCAGTATTTT. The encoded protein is CASSEALVGSRGQDTQYF.